Presented here are 20 T cell receptor beta chains from one specimen sequenced in a study of blood T cell repertoires in COVID-19. The data were produced by immunoSEQ multiplex PCR, yet TCRdb's version contains in-frame clones alone and is incomplete. This table holds 90,000 or so clones, approximately 87% found once. The sample consisted of peripheral blood. The receptors stem from a human donor in a cohort sampled during active COVID-19.

Worth noting for this clone: Other nucleotide sequences in the sample specify the same CDR3. The gene calls are TRBV12-3 or TRBV12-4 and TRBJ1-5; D is uncertain. V lost 3 bases to trimming and J lost 2 bases, with 5 bases between them. This CDR3 is 13 amino acids long. The CDR3 spells CASSFSGNQPQHF. CDR3 coding DNA: TGTGCCAGCAGTTTCAGTGGCAATCAGCCCCAGCATTTT.

This rearrangement joins TRBV11-3 to TRBJ1-2; 10 bases agree with TRBD1. CDR1 and CDR2 from the germline V gene are SGHNT and YENEEA. This CDR3 contains 18 residues. Trimming removed 5 bases from V and 5 bases from J; junction bases left unmatched: 17. CDR3 DNA: TGTGCCAGCAGCCCGACCATGGGGACAGGGGACATCCCTTATGGCTACACCTTC. Residues: CASSPTMGTGDIPYGYTF.

This clone showed up just once. The CDR3 is CSVTGTGGSTGELFF. CDR3 nucleotides: TGCAGCGTTACCGGGACAGGGGGCTCCACCGGGGAGCTGTTTTTT. This chain links TRBV29-1 with TRBJ2-2, with 12 bases lining up with TRBD1. Germline trimming cut 5 bases from V and 4 bases from J; bases unmatched to any gene: 5. The V gene's germline CDR1 is SQVTM and CDR2 ANQGSEA. The CDR3 covers 15 residues.

The chain recombines TRBV5-4 with TRBJ2-5, with D possibly being TRBD2 (6 bases). V was trimmed by 3 bases and J by 5 bases, leaving 14 bases between them. Germline lookup yields CDR1 SGHNT and CDR2 YYREEE (reference sequence). CDR3 length equals 14 residues. As DNA, the CDR3 is TGTGCCAGCAGCTCGCCCGGTAGCGGCGAGACCCAGTACTTC. This translates into CASSSPGSGETQYF.

The table lists this clone with a count of one. V gene TRBV7-3 combines with J gene TRBJ2-1, with a possible D match to TRBD1 (5 bases). CDR1 and CDR2 from the germline V gene are SGHTA and FQGTGA. Between the trimmed V and J ends, which lost 3 bases and 5 bases, there was a span of 11 bases. The CDR3 length is 14 residues. The DNA for the CDR3 is TGTGCCAGCAGCTTTGTGGGGCCCAACAATGAGCAGTTCTTC. Amino acids: CASSFVGPNNEQFF.

This chain joins TRBV7-8 and TRBJ2-7; 8 positions agree with TRBD1. The germline gives CDR1 SGHVS, CDR2 FQNEAQ. The CDR3 runs 15 residues. The J segment lost 5 bases and the V segment lost 1 base, leaving 7 bases of the junction unmatched. In nucleotides, the CDR3 is TGTGCCAGCAGCTTAGAGTGGACAGGGACCGACGAGCAGTACTTC. Translated, it gives CASSLEWTGTDEQYF.

V gene TRBV5-5 combines with J gene TRBJ2-7; D is undetermined. This CDR3 spans 11 amino acids. Germline-derived CDR1 and CDR2 are SGHKS and YYEKEE (reference sequence). V was pared by 1 base and J by 4 bases, with 3 bases between. CDR3 DNA sequence: TGTGCCAGCAGCTTGCAGTACGAGCAGTACTTC. This gives the protein CASSLQYEQYF.

The chain links TRBV15 to TRBJ1-5, with D possibly TRBD1 on 5 matching bases. The CDR3 runs to 14 residues. V was pared by 1 base and J by 4 bases, with 8 bases between. In germline, CDR1 is LNHNV, CDR2 YYDKDF (reference sequence). This CDR3 reads CATSRGAGNQPQHF. The DNA of the CDR3 is TGTGCCACCAGCAGAGGAGCAGGGAATCAGCCCCAGCATTTT. The variable domain in full, with the rest retrieved from reference TRBV15 and TRBJ1-5, is DAMVIQNPRYQVTQFGKPVTLSCSQTLNHNVMYWYQQKSSQAPKLLFHYYDKDFNNEADTPDNFQSRRPNTSFCFLDIRSPGLGDTAMYLCATSRGAGNQPQHFGDGTRLSIL.

This clone was recorded once. The chain recombines TRBV5-1 with TRBJ2-5; 9 bases map to TRBD1. CDR1 SGHRS and CDR2 YFSETQ come from the germline V gene. Trimming at V came to 0 bases and at J to 4 bases, leaving 4 bases not matched to a gene. The CDR3 extends over 15 amino acids. CDR3 DNA sequence: TGCGCCAGCAGCTTGGTACCGGGACAGGGAGAGACCCAGTACTTC. Translation gives CASSLVPGQGETQYF.

The rearrangement links TRBV11-2 to TRBJ2-1, with 8 bases matching TRBD2. The length of the CDR3 is 17 residues. The V segment lost 5 bases and the J segment 7 bases; nucleotides outside the gene matches: 16. Germline CDR1 and CDR2: SGHAT and FQNNGV. CDR3 loop: CASSEGTSGTLRNEQFF. For the CDR3, the DNA is TGTGCCAGCAGCGAGGGGACTAGTGGTACTCTTAGGAATGAGCAGTTCTTC.

V gene TRBV11-2 combines with J gene TRBJ2-7, with D hard to call. Germline CDR1 is SGHAT and CDR2 is FQNNGV. Trimming took 0 bases from V and 9 from J, leaving 12 bases between them. The CDR3 runs to 13 residues. The CDR3: CASSLDAVLGQYF. The CDR3 DNA sequence: TGTGCCAGCAGCTTAGATGCCGTGCTAGGGCAGTACTTC.

Here the CDR3 DNA reads TGCAGCGTGGACAGGGGGCAGGACACTGAAGCTTTCTTT. It translates to CSVDRGQDTEAFF. V and J are TRBV29-1 and TRBJ1-1; 11 bases fit TRBD1. This CDR3 has 13 amino acids. The germline V gene encodes CDR1 SQVTM and CDR2 ANQGSEA. V lost 6 bases to trimming and J lost 3 bases; unmatched junction nucleotides: 3. The full variable domain, rest sourced from reference TRBV29-1 and TRBJ1-1, is SAVISQKPSRDICQRGTSLTIQCQVDSQVTMMFWYRQQPGQSLTLIATANQGSEATYESGFVIDKFPISRPNLTFSTLTVSNMSPEDSSIYLCSVDRGQDTEAFFGQGTRLTVV.

V gene TRBV11-2 combines with J gene TRBJ2-7, with D uncertain. V was shortened by 1 base and J by 1 base, with 8 bases between the two germline ends. Germline V lookup: CDR1 SGHAT, CDR2 FQNNGV. The CDR3 covers 14 residues. CDR3 sequence reads: CASSLGSNSYEQYF. CDR3 DNA: TGTGCCAGCAGCTTAGGTTCAAATTCCTACGAGCAGTACTTC.

V and J are TRBV9 and TRBJ2-2; tentative D call: TRBD1 (6 bases). This CDR3 is built from 17 residues. CDR1 SGDLS and CDR2 YYNGEE come from the germline V gene. Trimming shortened V by 4 bases and J by 6 bases, and 22 bases separated the two germline ends. The CDR3 sequence: CASSIHTGLGKAGELFF. The CDR3, as DNA: TGTGCCAGCAGCATCCATACAGGGTTGGGGAAGGCCGGGGAGCTGTTTTTT.

This chain uses TRBV5-5 with TRBJ1-2; 7 bases fit TRBD1. V was pared by 2 bases and J by 8 bases, with 6 bases of the junction left unmatched. The CDR3 runs 13 residues. CDR1 and CDR2 from the germline V gene are SGHKS and YYEKEE (reference sequence). The CDR3 reads CASSLYTGEGYTF. CDR3 coding DNA: TGTGCCAGCAGCTTATATACAGGGGAGGGCTACACCTTC.

This chain uses TRBV9 with TRBJ2-2, with 8 nucleotides matching TRBD1. CDR3 length equals 15 residues. The V gene end was trimmed by 5 bases and the J gene end by 1 base; junction bases not matched to a gene: 4. Germline V CDR1 and CDR2: SGDLS, YYNGEE. CDR3 DNA: TGTGCCAGCAGGTGGGGGACAGGGAACACCGGGGAGCTGTTTTTT. This sequence encodes CASRWGTGNTGELFF. The complete variable domain, with remaining parts taken from reference TRBV9 and TRBJ2-2, reads DSGVTQTPKHLITATGQRVTLRCSPRSGDLSVYWYQQSLDQGLQFLIQYYNGEERAKGNILERFSAQQFPDLHSELNLSSLELGDSALYFCASRWGTGNTGELFFGEGSRLTVL.

The J gene is TRBJ2-1, the V gene TRBV5-6; D ambiguous. The CDR3 loop spans 16 amino acids. The V gene's germline CDR1 is SGHDT and CDR2 YYEEEE. V was cut by 4 bases and J by 0 bases, with 14 bases left in between. CDR3 bases: TGTGCCAGCAGCCGTGACTCGTCACGCTCCTACAATGAGCAGTTCTTC. As protein: CASSRDSSRSYNEQFF.

The V and J genes are TRBV20-1 and TRBJ1-5; D unresolved. V was pared by 5 bases and J by 4 bases, with 6 bases between. Germline V gives CDR1 DFQATT, CDR2 SNEGSKA (reference sequence). This CDR3 spans 11 amino acids. This CDR3 is CSAVENQPQHF. Here the CDR3 DNA reads TGCAGTGCTGTGGAGAATCAGCCCCAGCATTTT.

This rearrangement joins TRBV7-2 to TRBJ1-4, with 7 bases lining up with TRBD1. The CDR3 runs 18 residues. CDR1 and CDR2 (germline): SGHTA, FQGNSA. Losses at the gene ends were 4 bases for V and 2 bases for J; bases not matched to a gene: 13. The CDR3 DNA reads as TGTGCCAGCAGCTCTAGACAGGGAGGTTGGCATACTAATGAAAAACTGTTTTTT. As protein: CASSSRQGGWHTNEKLFF. Using reference TRBV7-2 and TRBJ1-4 for the parts outside the CDR3, the full variable domain is GAGVSQSPSNKVTEKGKDVELRCDPISGHTALYWYRQSLGQGLEFLIYFQGNSAPDKSGLPSDRFSAERTGGSVSTLTIQRTQQEDSAVYLCASSSRQGGWHTNEKLFFGSGTQLSVL.

The rearrangement links TRBV19 to TRBJ2-5; D possibly corresponds to TRBD2 (6 bases). The CDR3 consists of 16 residues. In germline, CDR1 is LNHDA, CDR2 SQIVND (reference sequence). V lost 8 bases and J lost 2, with 21 bases in between. The CDR3 protein is CASGGLLWTDQETQYF. The CDR3 nucleotides read TGTGCCAGTGGGGGACTGTTATGGACGGATCAAGAGACCCAGTACTTC.